A selection of T cell receptor beta chains follows, all from one sample in a study of blood T cell repertoires in COVID-19. The repertoire was sequenced with immunoSEQ multiplex PCR; TCRdb's copy has only in-frame clones and lacks some. The profile shows about 130,000 clones, approximately 85% of them singletons. The sample consisted of peripheral blood. Every receptor here comes from a human donor in a cohort sampled during active COVID-19. Both conserved end residues are part of each CDR3. A D gene is named only where the DNA matches it firmly. Rows may omit the clone size; those that give it use once, few, many or a size class.

clone size	D gene	V gene	J gene	CDR3 protein	CDR3 DNA
.	.	TRBV7-2	TRBJ1-6	CASSPDLGANSPLHF	TGTGCCAGCAGCCCAGACCTGGGAGCCAATTCACCCCTCCACTTT
.	.	TRBV7-2	TRBJ2-1	CASSLGGSHNEQFF	TGTGCCAGCAGCTTGGGCGGGTCACACAATGAGCAGTTCTTC
.	TRBD2	TRBV5-1	TRBJ2-3	CASSSRGGKDTQYF	TGCGCCAGCTCCTCCCGCGGGGGGAAAGATACGCAGTATTTT
.	TRBD2	TRBV6-6	TRBJ2-1	CASSIAGGGNEQFF	TGTGCCAGCAGTATAGCGGGAGGGGGGAATGAGCAGTTCTTC
.	TRBD1	TRBV11-2	TRBJ1-2	CASSSYRQGSGYTF	TGTGCCAGCAGCTCCTATAGACAGGGCAGTGGCTACACCTTC
once	.	TRBV6-4	TRBJ1-6	CASSDSWTSNSPLHF	TGTGCCAGCAGTGACTCGTGGACAAGTAATTCACCCCTCCACTTT
.	TRBD2	TRBV19	TRBJ2-4	CASTSGGRKNIQYF	TGTGCCAGCACTAGCGGGGGGAGAAAAAACATTCAGTACTTC
.	TRBD1	TRBV7-8	TRBJ1-4	CASSLRTGNEKLFF	TGTGCCAGCAGCTTACGGACAGGGAATGAAAAACTGTTTTTT
.	TRBD2	TRBV2	TRBJ2-1	CASSEISGGAYNEQFF	TGTGCCAGCAGTGAAATTAGCGGGGGGGCCTACAATGAGCAGTTCTTC
.	.	TRBV19	TRBJ1-2	CASSGGGFGGYTF	TGTGCCAGTAGTGGAGGAGGTTTTGGGGGCTACACCTTC
.	TRBD1	TRBV2	TRBJ1-2	CASAGGADYGYTF	TGTGCCAGCGCAGGGGGCGCGGACTATGGCTACACCTTC
.	.	TRBV11-2	TRBJ2-5	CASSLGFGQRQETQYF	TGTGCCAGCAGCTTAGGGTTTGGGCAGCGGCAAGAGACCCAGTACTTC
.	.	TRBV11-3	TRBJ2-3	CASRSRETDTQYF	TGTGCCAGCAGATCACGGGAGACAGATACGCAGTATTTT
.	.	TRBV9	TRBJ1-6	CASGHTSPLHF	TGTGCCAGCGGCCATACTTCACCCCTCCACTTT
.	.	TRBV12-3/TRBV12-4	TRBJ2-7	CASSLTSYEQYF	TGTGCCAGCAGTTTGACTTCCTACGAGCAGTACTTC
.	.	TRBV5-1	TRBJ2-5	CASSLPGETQYF	TGCGCCAGCAGCTTGCCGGGAGAGACCCAGTACTTC
.	TRBD2	TRBV5-1	TRBJ2-1	CASSLAPSGYDEQFF	TGCGCCAGCAGCTTGGCCCCTAGCGGGTACGATGAGCAGTTCTTC
.	TRBD2	TRBV19	TRBJ2-2	CASSFLAGVGTGELFF	TGTGCCAGTAGTTTCTTAGCGGGAGTTGGGACCGGGGAGCTGTTTTTT
many	TRBD2	TRBV11-2	TRBJ2-5	CASSLGGSGGQETQYF	TGTGCCAGCAGCTTAGGGGGTAGCGGGGGCCAAGAGACCCAGTACTTC
.	TRBD2	TRBV25-1	TRBJ2-1	CASGPAGVSSYNEQFF	TGTGCCAGCGGTCCGGCGGGGGTGAGCTCCTACAATGAGCAGTTCTTC
.	TRBD2	TRBV5-4	TRBJ2-5	CASSPGTSRETQYF	TGTGCCAGCAGCCCCGGGACTAGTCGGGAGACCCAGTACTTC
once	TRBD1	TRBV19	TRBJ1-2	CASRTGGFGYTF	TGTGCCAGCAGGACAGGGGGTTTTGGCTACACCTTC
.	.	TRBV7-9	TRBJ1-5	CASSSPGGSNQPQHF	TGTGCCAGCAGCTCACCCGGGGGTAGCAATCAGCCCCAGCATTTT
.	.	TRBV24-1	TRBJ1-1	CATSDSRGVNTEAFF	TGTGCCACCAGTGATTCTCGGGGGGTGAACACTGAAGCTTTCTTT
.	TRBD1	TRBV28	TRBJ1-2	CASRTGFGYTF	TGTGCCAGCCGGACAGGGTTTGGCTACACCTTC
.	TRBD1	TRBV6-2/TRBV6-3	TRBJ1-6	CASSYDLGTGNSPLHF	TGTGCCAGCAGTTACGACCTAGGGACAGGAAATTCACCCCTCCACTTT
.	TRBD1	TRBV30	TRBJ1-1	CAQQGDGVGNTEAFF	TGTGCCCAGCAGGGGGATGGGGTCGGGAACACTGAAGCTTTCTTT
.	.	TRBV5-6	TRBJ1-1	CASSLERNTEAFF	TGTGCCAGCAGCTTGGAGAGGAACACTGAAGCTTTCTTT
once	TRBD1	TRBV5-1	TRBJ2-6	CASSLGPGQGRSGANVLTF	TGCGCCAGCAGCTTGGGACCGGGACAGGGACGATCTGGGGCCAACGTCCTGACTTTC
.	.	TRBV7-2	TRBJ1-2	CASSLGPGNYGYTF	TGTGCCAGCAGCTTAGGTCCGGGTAACTATGGCTACACCTTC
once	.	TRBV19	TRBJ2-2	CASTARRTYTGELFF	TGTGCCAGTACTGCTAGGAGAACCTACACCGGGGAGCTGTTTTTT
.	TRBD1	TRBV19	TRBJ1-5	CASSTDRGRNQPQHF	TGTGCCAGTAGTACGGACAGGGGCCGGAATCAGCCCCAGCATTTT
few	.	TRBV3-1/TRBV3-2	TRBJ2-1	CASSQIMPSISRSNEQFF	TGTGCCAGCAGCCAAATTATGCCTAGCATTTCCCGATCTAATGAGCAGTTCTTC
.	TRBD1	TRBV11-3	TRBJ2-2	CASSITGTGINTNTGELFF	TGTGCCAGCAGCATTACCGGGACAGGGATCAATACGAACACCGGGGAGCTGTTTTTT
.	TRBD2	TRBV11-2	TRBJ2-5	CASLSGETQYF	TGTGCCAGCCTTAGCGGGGAGACCCAGTACTTC
.	TRBD2	TRBV30	TRBJ2-1	CAWSPLSGSMSEQFF	TGTGCCTGGAGCCCCCTTAGCGGGAGTATGAGTGAGCAGTTCTTC
.	.	TRBV5-4	TRBJ2-2	CASSLIGTGELFF	TGTGCCAGCAGCTTGATCGGGACAGGGGAGCTGTTTTTT
.	TRBD2	TRBV4-3	TRBJ2-2	CASSLLAAGELFF	TGCGCCAGCAGCCTCCTAGCGGCCGGGGAGCTGTTTTTT
.	.	TRBV2	TRBJ1-1	CASRALGGSNTEAFF	TGTGCCAGCAGGGCCCTTGGGGGGTCGAACACTGAAGCTTTCTTT
.	TRBD2	TRBV25-1	TRBJ2-5	CASSTGTSGRAETQYF	TGTGCCAGCAGTACCGGGACTAGCGGGAGGGCTGAGACCCAGTACTTC
.	TRBD1	TRBV5-1	TRBJ1-2	CASSLWTGDYGYTF	TGCGCCAGCAGCTTATGGACAGGGGACTATGGCTACACCTTC
.	.	TRBV6-5	TRBJ1-2	CASSYSRAGNYGYTF	TGTGCCAGCAGTTACTCGAGAGCAGGGAACTATGGCTACACCTTC
few	.	TRBV5-5	TRBJ1-5	CASSGYGGRNQPQHF	TGTGCCAGCAGCGGATACGGGGGGCGGAATCAGCCCCAGCATTTT
.	.	TRBV18	TRBJ2-5	CASSPLRSGQETQYF	TGTGCCAGCTCACCACTGCGTAGCGGACAAGAGACCCAGTACTTC
.	TRBD1	TRBV6-1	TRBJ2-7	CASSEYRQGVYEQYF	TGTGCCAGCAGTGAATATCGACAGGGAGTATACGAGCAGTACTTC
.	.	TRBV5-4	TRBJ2-1	CASILNSGDSEQFF	TGTGCCAGCATCTTAAACTCCGGGGATTCTGAGCAGTTCTTC
once	.	TRBV3-1/TRBV3-2	TRBJ1-2	CASSQRGGDGYTF	TGTGCCAGCAGCCAAAGGGGCGGAGATGGCTACACCTTC
.	.	TRBV7-2	TRBJ2-3	CASSSRGDTQYF	TGTGCCAGCAGCTCCCGGGGGGATACGCAGTATTTT
.	.	TRBV6-5	TRBJ2-1	CASTSTYNEQFF	TGTGCCAGCACGTCTACCTACAATGAGCAGTTCTTC
.	TRBD1	TRBV5-1	TRBJ1-5	CASSSGTGGSNQPQHF	TGCGCCAGCAGCAGCGGGACAGGGGGGAGCAATCAGCCCCAGCATTTT
.	TRBD2	TRBV27	TRBJ2-2	CASSLSGSRGGKTGELFF	TGTGCCAGCAGTTTATCGGGTAGCCGGGGGGGAAAGACCGGGGAGCTGTTTTTT
.	.	TRBV4-1	TRBJ1-4	CASSQEGVPNEKLFF	TGCGCCAGCAGCCAAGAAGGGGTGCCTAATGAAAAACTGTTTTTT
.	TRBD1	TRBV6-5	TRBJ1-2	CASSPSQGSYGYTF	TGTGCCAGCAGCCCCTCACAGGGGAGCTATGGCTACACCTTC
.	TRBD2	TRBV3-1/TRBV3-2	TRBJ2-1	CASSPDMAGGHEFF	TGTGCCAGCAGCCCGGATATGGCGGGGGGGCATGAGTTCTTC
once	TRBD2	TRBV7-9	TRBJ2-3	CASSRAGTSGRVDTQYF	TGTGCCAGCAGCCGGGCCGGGACTAGCGGGAGAGTAGATACGCAGTATTTT
.	.	TRBV3-1/TRBV3-2	TRBJ1-2	CASSPLGGYTF	TGTGCCAGCAGCCCCCTGGGCGGCTACACCTTC
.	.	TRBV7-2	TRBJ1-2	CASSSSTTYGYTF	TGTGCCAGCAGCTCCAGTACCACCTATGGCTACACCTTC
once	TRBD2	TRBV5-1	TRBJ2-1	CASSLASGGSNEQFF	TGCGCCAGCAGCTTGGCGAGCGGGGGTTCAAATGAGCAGTTCTTC
once	.	TRBV20-1	TRBJ1-2	CSASRSGANYGYTF	TGCAGTGCTAGTCGGTCCGGAGCCAACTATGGCTACACCTTC
.	TRBD2	TRBV28	TRBJ2-3	CASSHLAGGADTQYF	TGTGCCAGCAGTCATCTAGCGGGGGGGGCAGATACGCAGTATTTT